These T cell receptor beta chains were read from a single sample in a study of CD8 T cells in ankylosing spondylitis. TCRdb re-analysed the 5' RACE reads in MiXCR, keeping a single row per CDR3 protein. The sample has 750,000 to 850,000 distinct CDR3 sequences, about 12% seen once. Sequenced: blood, either unsorted or a sorted T cell fraction (not recorded which). The receptor source for this set is a male donor with ankylosing spondylitis. CDR3s include the opening cysteine and the closing phenylalanine or tryptophan. Each record gives: CDR3 protein, CDR3 DNA, D gene, J gene, V gene, clone size. D genes are given only for firm matches. The listing skips clone size in some rows; elsewhere it reads once, few, many or a size class.

CSARGSMVAGADYEQYF	TGCAGTGCTAGGGGTAGTATGGTAGCGGGGGCGGACTACGAGCAGTACTTC	TRBD2	TRBJ2-7	TRBV20-1	few
CASSRGQGASYEQYF	TGTGCCAGCAGCAGGGGACAGGGGGCCTCCTACGAGCAGTACTTC	TRBD1	TRBJ2-7	TRBV5-6	once
CASSPASTIYF	TGTGCCAGCAGCCCCGCGAGCACCATATATTTT	.	TRBJ1-3	TRBV12-3/TRBV12-4	.
CSVGETATYEQYF	TGCAGTGTTGGGGAGACAGCGACCTACGAGCAGTACTTC	.	TRBJ2-7	TRBV20-1	few
CSAVGTVNIQYF	TGCAGTGCTGTGGGGACAGTCAACATTCAGTACTTC	TRBD1	TRBJ2-4	TRBV20-1	.
CSALSNSYEQYF	TGCAGTGCCCTGAGTAATTCCTACGAGCAGTACTTC	.	TRBJ2-7	TRBV20-1	.
CASNSGQGEKLFF	TGTGCCAGCAATTCGGGACAGGGTGAAAAACTGTTTTTT	TRBD1	TRBJ1-4	TRBV6-5	many
CSASETGSTGELFF	TGCAGTGCTAGCGAAACAGGGTCCACCGGGGAGCTGTTTTTT	.	TRBJ2-2	TRBV20-1	many
CASSSGLAGAYSVGELFF	TGTGCCAGCAGTTCAGGACTAGCGGGAGCCTATTCCGTCGGGGAGCTGTTTTTT	TRBD2	TRBJ2-2	TRBV6-5	.
CASSKTGGDTPQHF	TGTGCCAGCAGCAAGACAGGGGGCGACACGCCCCAGCATTTT	TRBD1	TRBJ1-5	TRBV7-9	.
CASSSKSYEQYF	TGTGCCAGCAGTTCGAAGTCCTACGAGCAGTACTTC	.	TRBJ2-7	TRBV12-3/TRBV12-4	many
CASSQVSGDNEKLFF	TGTGCCAGCAGCCAAGTTTCAGGGGATAATGAAAAACTGTTTTTT	.	TRBJ1-4	TRBV3-1	.
CVSGLAPYNEQFF	TGTGTCAGCGGGCTTGCCCCTTACAATGAGCAGTTCTTC	.	TRBJ2-1	TRBV6-1	.
CASSFGTAKQYF	TGTGCCAGCAGTTTCGGGACAGCGAAGCAGTACTTC	TRBD1	TRBJ2-7	TRBV27	few
CASSLFGTGDEKLFF	TGTGCCAGCAGCTTATTCGGGACAGGAGATGAAAAACTGTTTTTT	TRBD1	TRBJ1-4	TRBV7-8	.
CASSTGDHPDDGYTF	TGCGCCAGCAGCACAGGGGACCACCCCGATGATGGCTACACCTTC	TRBD1	TRBJ1-2	TRBV5-1	.
CSARLVGADTQYF	TGCAGTGCTCGACTAGTTGGCGCAGATACGCAGTATTTT	.	TRBJ2-3	TRBV20-1	.
CAWSEVYNEQFF	TGTGCCTGGAGTGAGGTTTACAATGAGCAGTTCTTC	.	TRBJ2-1	TRBV30	.
CASSFGSNQPQHF	TGTGCCAGCAGTTTTGGTAGCAATCAGCCCCAGCATTTT	.	TRBJ1-5	TRBV7-2	many
CASSLPFRGYTF	TGTGCCAGCAGCTTACCGTTTCGGGGCTACACCTTC	.	TRBJ1-2	TRBV7-2	.
CASSLAGAPPGGQFF	TGCGCCAGCAGCTTGGCGGGAGCTCCACCTGGGGGGCAGTTCTTC	.	TRBJ2-1	TRBV5-1	few
CASSLGGTLMDPREQYF	TGCGCCAGCAGCTTAGGAGGGACCTTAATGGACCCCAGGGAGCAGTACTTC	.	TRBJ2-7	TRBV5-1	few
CASSYLPRIPGANVLTF	TGTGCCAGCAGTTACCTTCCGAGGATCCCTGGGGCCAACGTCCTGACTTTC	.	TRBJ2-6	TRBV6-5	few
CSAILAGGLRETQYF	TGCAGTGCCATACTAGCGGGGGGCCTGAGAGAGACCCAGTACTTC	TRBD2	TRBJ2-5	TRBV20-1	.
CASSLRRYNEQFF	TGTGCCAGCAGCTTAAGGCGCTACAATGAGCAGTTCTTC	.	TRBJ2-1	TRBV7-2	many
CSVEGSQNNEQFF	TGCAGCGTTGAGGGCAGCCAAAACAATGAGCAGTTCTTC	.	TRBJ2-1	TRBV29-1	many
CSARITSTDTQYF	TGCAGTGCCCGGATAACTAGCACAGATACGCAGTATTTT	.	TRBJ2-3	TRBV20-1	many
CASSLQGFATQYF	TGTGCCAGCAGCTTACAGGGTTTTGCGACCCAGTACTTC	.	TRBJ2-5	TRBV7-2	few
CSAPGLVTEAFF	TGCAGTGCCCCAGGGTTGGTCACTGAAGCTTTCTTT	.	TRBJ1-1	TRBV20-1	many
CASSPSGQGSEQYF	TGCGCCAGCAGCCCCTCGGGACAGGGGAGCGAGCAGTACTTC	TRBD1	TRBJ2-7	TRBV5-1	.
CASSGTSGRNEQFF	TGTGCCAGCAGCGGGACTAGCGGTCGGAATGAGCAGTTCTTC	TRBD2	TRBJ2-1	TRBV7-8	many
CSVARTEAFF	TGCAGCGTTGCAAGGACTGAAGCTTTCTTT	.	TRBJ1-1	TRBV29-1	many
CCARDRKGGGSYEQYF	TGCTGTGCTAGAGACCGGAAAGGGGGGGGCTCCTACGAGCAGTACTTC	.	TRBJ2-7	TRBV20-1	.
CASSKVGLWGEQFF	TGTGCCAGCAGCAAAGTTGGCCTTTGGGGTGAGCAGTTCTTC	.	TRBJ2-1	TRBV21-1	.
CASSARPLVGGYTF	TGTGCCAGCAGCGCCCGCCCTCTCGTTGGTGGCTACACCTTC	.	TRBJ1-2	TRBV9	few
CASSPERQNYGYTF	TGTGCCAGCAGCCCCGAGCGCCAGAACTATGGCTACACCTTC	.	TRBJ1-2	TRBV7-2	many
CSVGHTNEQFF	TGCAGCGTGGGACACACGAATGAGCAGTTCTTC	.	TRBJ2-1	TRBV29-1	few
CASSLVGVTYKQYF	TGTGCCAGCAGCTTAGTGGGAGTAACCTACAAGCAGTACTTC	.	TRBJ2-7	TRBV7-2	.
CAGHRRGGRDIQYF	TGTGCCGGCCACAGACGGGGGGGCAGGGACATTCAGTACTTC	TRBD2	TRBJ2-4	TRBV28	many
CSAIDRGGEAFF	TGCAGTGCTATAGACAGGGGAGGCGAAGCTTTCTTT	TRBD1	TRBJ1-1	TRBV20-1	many
CASSIFRQGSRETQYF	TGTGCCAGCAGCATATTCCGACAGGGGAGTAGAGAGACCCAGTACTTC	TRBD1	TRBJ2-5	TRBV5-5	few
CASSLEVFSPLHF	TGTGCCAGCAGTTTGGAAGTTTTTTCACCCCTCCACTTT	.	TRBJ1-6	TRBV12-3/TRBV12-4	.
CASSRIPSYEQYF	TGTGCCAGCAGCCGTATCCCCTCCTACGAGCAGTACTTC	.	TRBJ2-7	TRBV7-2	.
CASSQDGQIGYNSPLHF	TGTGCCAGCAGCCAAGATGGCCAGATCGGCTATAATTCACCCCTCCACTTT	.	TRBJ1-6	TRBV4-2	few
CSARVAGGNTEAFF	TGCAGTGCTAGAGTGGCAGGGGGCAACACTGAAGCTTTCTTT	TRBD1	TRBJ1-1	TRBV20-1	few
CASSRTGLAYEQYF	TGTGCCAGCAGCCGGACGGGGTTGGCCTACGAGCAGTACTTC	.	TRBJ2-7	TRBV7-9	.
CASRQDVYGELFF	TGTGCCAGCAGACAGGACGTATACGGGGAGCTGTTTTTT	.	TRBJ2-2	TRBV9	.
CASSLVAPSYEQYF	TGTGCCAGCAGCTTAGTCGCTCCCTCCTACGAGCAGTACTTC	.	TRBJ2-7	TRBV7-2	few
CSVEAGGVYEQYF	TGCAGCGTTGAAGCAGGAGGGGTCTACGAGCAGTACTTC	.	TRBJ2-7	TRBV29-1	many
CSCSRVAGGQETQYF	TGCAGTTGCTCCAGGGTCGCTGGTGGGCAAGAGACCCAGTACTTC	.	TRBJ2-5	TRBV20-1	.
CSAKVGGAYNEQFF	TGCAGTGCTAAAGTCGGGGGCGCCTACAATGAGCAGTTCTTC	.	TRBJ2-1	TRBV20-1	many
CASSQLTGTPYYF	TGTGCCAGCAGCCAACTTACCGGGACCCCCTATTACTTC	.	TRBJ2-5	TRBV14	few
CAISDRVNREFDTEAFF	TGTGCCATCAGTGACCGTGTTAACAGGGAATTCGACACTGAAGCTTTCTTT	.	TRBJ1-1	TRBV10-3	.
CASSLTGETDTQYF	TGTGCTAGCAGCTTAACAGGGGAGACAGATACGCAGTATTTT	TRBD1	TRBJ2-3	TRBV7-7	once
CAISGGEAGGRADTQYF	TGTGCCATCAGTGGGGGAGAAGCGGGAGGGCGAGCAGATACGCAGTATTTT	TRBD2	TRBJ2-3	TRBV10-3	.